The rows below give T cell receptor beta chains drawn from one sample of a study of control samples from healthy donors and cancer patients. Clones were read by immunoSEQ multiplex PCR, and TCRdb kept only the in-frame ones, dropping some. The sample consists of about 84,000 clones, around 80% of them appearing once. The sequenced sample consisted of PBMCs. The receptor set was obtained from a man aged 60 to 75 with head and neck cancer. CDR3s include the opening cysteine and the closing phenylalanine or tryptophan. Fields, in order: V gene, J gene, CDR3 protein.

TRBV24-1	TRBJ2-3	CATSDAYRGDTQYF
TRBV29-1	TRBJ2-3	CSATQDPTDTQYF
TRBV14	TRBJ2-3	CASSQDSPRSTDTQYF
TRBV30	TRBJ1-2	CAWSVPRHRLDGYTF
TRBV19	TRBJ2-1	CASSIDTGSPYNEQFF
TRBV5-5	TRBJ1-2	CASSSPPGPPNGYTF
TRBV28	TRBJ2-7	CASSPYEQYF
TRBV23-1	TRBJ2-7	CASRREREQGYYEQYF
TRBV27	TRBJ1-4	CASSPTGTEGGKLFF
TRBV3-1/TRBV3-2	TRBJ1-1	CASSQGTVNTEAFF
TRBV6-5	TRBJ2-3	CASAPVSTDTQYF
TRBV28	TRBJ1-2	CASSSPQGRNYGYTF
TRBV4-1	TRBJ2-1	CASSHRHNRNEQFF
TRBV5-6	TRBJ2-2	CASSRTPAGMGGELFF
TRBV18	TRBJ2-1	CASSPQQDNEQFF
TRBV19	TRBJ2-2	CASSTQVWAGELFF
TRBV10-3	TRBJ1-1	CAIRDRASVDTEAFF
TRBV3-1/TRBV3-2	TRBJ2-3	CASSHRTDTQYF
TRBV28	TRBJ1-4	CASSLSQNEKLFF
TRBV7-9	TRBJ2-1	CASSQLPGTGDEQFF
TRBV25-1	TRBJ1-1	CASSNRDGNTEAFF
TRBV6-6	TRBJ1-5	CASSRTGSSNQPQHF
TRBV18	TRBJ2-1	CASSPPRAGGIDEQFF
TRBV2	TRBJ2-3	CASSDTGVTDTQYF
TRBV7-9	TRBJ2-5	CASSFGLGETQYF
TRBV7-9	TRBJ2-1	CASRSDYYNEQFF
TRBV18	TRBJ2-7	CASSPPSGRASYEQYF
TRBV5-6	TRBJ2-1	CASSLQGNWGRNEQFF
TRBV5-1	TRBJ2-3	CASSSMGLAGESDTQYF
TRBV2	TRBJ1-2	CASSGQGVSGYTF
TRBV11-2	TRBJ2-5	CASSPGRWGEGETQYF
TRBV19	TRBJ1-1	CASRDRGNTEAFF
TRBV5-1	TRBJ1-4	CASSLTGGSEKLFF
TRBV5-1	TRBJ2-6	CASSPGGNGANVLTF
TRBV10-3	TRBJ2-7	CATSAADEQYF
TRBV25-1	TRBJ1-1	CASSGSGIGTEAFF
TRBV11-1	TRBJ2-1	CASSFDRANEQFF
TRBV19	TRBJ2-5	CASRAVGQETQYF
TRBV5-1	TRBJ1-1	CASSLRLTHTEAFF
TRBV19	TRBJ1-5	CASSMSRQRNSNQPQHF